The clone carrying this T cell receptor (beta chain) came up a few times. Antigen: not known. The source of the sample is a study of early T cells in non-severe SARS-CoV-2 infection. Study summary: Bulk RNA from unsorted whole blood was sequenced; chains were unpaired. Study findings and constraints: Matching against VDJdb likely underestimated virus-specific expansions, favoring anti-spike CD8.

The CDR3 consists of 19 residues. The library protocol tagged individual cDNA molecules with unique molecular identifiers. MiXCR, run by TCRdb on the 5' RACE reads, gives a single entry per CDR3 protein. The sample includes under 95,000 distinct CDR3 sequences, over 9.5% of them seen just once. This chain connects TRBV21-1 to TRBJ2-2; the table assigns TRBD2, which was not confirmed against the DNA. TRBV21-1 is recorded as a pseudogene. Sequencing was done on a sample of whole blood. This receptor was identified in an adult who was a healthcare worker with PCR-confirmed SARS-CoV-2 infection or an uninfected control (not recorded which). The CDR3 sequence: CASSKVSLSGRPSTGELFF. CDR3 DNA sequence: TGTGCCAGCAGCAAAGTCTCTCTGAGCGGGAGGCCCTCCACCGGGGAGCTGTTTTTT.